The source of this T cell receptor (beta chain) is a study of T cell repertoires in cytomegalovirus infection. Looking at the study overall: Matching HLA type and CMV infection were both indicated by public TCR beta signatures. Study findings and constraints: Clonotypes of TCR beta that were HLA-C-restricted and CMV-specific dominated the ex vivo response. Cumulative frequency (of public TCR beta family members) identified carriers of CMV plus the relevant HLA.

The CDR3 is 14 residues long. Trimming pared 2 bases from V and 4 bases from J, leaving 11 bases between. This clonotype was picked up a small number of times. What it binds is not known. Via MiXCR, TCRdb re-called the reads, giving one row per CDR3 protein. The sample gives some 180,000 distinct CDR3 sequences, roughly 19% of which show up once; roughly 2.9% is in the top ten. The receptor was isolated from a human donor in good health (CMV status not recorded). Some clones in this sample may be carry-over from other donors' samples. The chain has TRBV12-3 or TRBV12-4 and TRBJ1-2; D ambiguous. The specimen sequenced was PBMCs. CDR3 residues: CASSLLGNPYGYTF. In DNA, the CDR3 is TGTGCCAGCAGTTTACTGGGAAATCCCTATGGCTACACCTTC.